What follows describes a single T cell receptor beta chain. Autologous stem cell transplantation was followed by relapse in every patient, and brentuximab vedotin exposure varied. TCRdb keeps only in-frame clones here, not all; method: immunoSEQ multiplex PCR. The repertoire holds more than 60,000 clones, with roughly 90% as singletons. CDR1 MNHNY and CDR2 SVGAGI come from the germline V gene (reference sequence). Trimming removed 7 bases at V and 7 bases at J, with 11 bases between. This CDR3 spans 12 amino acids. These data come from a study of PD-1 blockade in classical Hodgkin lymphoma. The chain uses TRBV6-6 and TRBJ1-5; possible D gene TRBD1, 5 bases. This clonotype was obtained from a human donor with classical Hodgkin lymphoma. This material consisted of peripheral blood mononuclear cells (PBMCs), taken at baseline. The CDR3 nucleotides are TGTGCCAGCAAGACAGTGGAACAGCCCCAGCATTTT. Translated, it gives CASKTVEQPQHF.